The 8 T cell receptor beta chains listed next were all sequenced from one sample in a study of blood T cell repertoires in COVID-19. Libraries were prepared by immunoSEQ multiplex PCR; TCRdb keeps only in-frame clonotypes and omits some of them. The data contain under 150,000 clones, roughly 90% of them singletons. Sequencing was done on a sample of peripheral blood. The receptors were sampled from a man aged 45-60 years with active or convalescent COVID-19.

This clone was counted a few times. In nucleotides, the CDR3 is TGTGCCAGCAGCCCCCGGACAGGCCTTGGGGGAGCTTTCTTT. Translated, it gives CASSPRTGLGGAFF. V gene TRBV3-1 (or the pseudogene TRBV3-2) combines with J gene TRBJ1-1; 7 nucleotides line up with TRBD1. The V gene's germline CDR1 is LGHDT and CDR2 YNNKEL (reference sequence). Trimming at V came to 4 bases and at J to 10 bases, leaving 12 bases not matched to a gene. The CDR3 contains 14 residues.

This rearrangement joins TRBV18 to TRBJ1-6; 7 bases are a match to TRBD1. This CDR3 has 15 residues. Germline V gives CDR1 KGHSH, CDR2 LQKENI. With V trimmed by 6 bases and J by 0 bases, 2 bases remained unmatched. CDR3 protein: CASSGTVSYNSPLHF. The CDR3 nucleotides read TGTGCCAGCTCTGGGACAGTCTCCTATAATTCACCCCTCCACTTT.

The chain joins TRBV6-5 to TRBJ2-7; 9 bases match TRBD1. After removal of 1 base from V and 1 base from J, the junction contained 5 bases not matched to a gene. CDR1 is MNHEY, CDR2 SVGAGI, per germline. CDR3 size: 16 residues. CDR3 DNA: TGTGCCAGCAGTTACTTCCAGACAGGGGGATCCTACGAGCAGTACTTC. Its protein is CASSYFQTGGSYEQYF.

This chain links TRBV14 with TRBJ1-4; tentative D call: TRBD1 (5 bases). V was clipped by 4 bases and J by 4 bases, with 13 bases between them. This CDR3 has 15 amino acids. Per the germline V gene, CDR1 is SGHDN and CDR2 is FVKESK. The CDR3 loop is CASSLERGINEKLFF. CDR3 nucleotide sequence: TGTGCCAGCAGCCTAGAACGGGGGATTAATGAAAAACTGTTTTTT.

This clone turned up a few times. The J gene is TRBJ2-5, the V gene TRBV18; no clear D. Germline V gene data show CDR1 as KGHSH and CDR2 as LQKENI. Between the trimmed V and J ends, which lost 6 bases and 5 bases, there was a span of 19 bases. The CDR3 length is 15 residues. The CDR3 DNA follows: TGTGCCAGCTCCCCGGTTTCTTTTGGCGGTGAGACCCAGTACTTC. It is translated as CASSPVSFGGETQYF.

V is TRBV29-1 and J is TRBJ2-1, with 10 bases aligning to TRBD2. The V gene end was trimmed by 5 bases and the J gene end by 6 bases; junction bases not matched to a gene: 4. This CDR3 has 13 amino acids. Per germline, CDR1 SQVTM and CDR2 ANQGSEA. The CDR3 is CSVMGLATNEQFF. CDR3 bases: TGCAGCGTTATGGGACTAGCGACCAATGAGCAGTTCTTC.

The CDR3 sequence: CASSILAGSSYNEQFF. CDR3 nucleotide sequence: TGTGCCAGTAGTATCCTAGCGGGCAGCTCCTACAATGAGCAGTTCTTC. The chain recombines TRBV19 with TRBJ2-1, with 8 positions matching TRBD2. The CDR3 is made up of 16 amino acids. V lost 3 bases and J lost 0; bases outside the gene matches: 4. CDR1 is LNHDA and CDR2 is SQIVND in the germline V gene (reference sequence).

This chain uses TRBV7-9 with TRBJ2-5; no firm D call. V was pared by 5 bases and J by 2 bases, with 9 bases between. The CDR3 loop spans 13 amino acids. Germline CDR1 is SEHNR and CDR2 is FQNEAQ (reference sequence). The CDR3 sequence: CASSAARQETQYF. CDR3 DNA sequence: TGTGCCAGCAGCGCGGCTCGTCAAGAGACCCAGTACTTC.